Sequencing of this T cell receptor (beta chain) was carried out in a study of T-cell reconstitution after alpha-beta-depleted transplantation in children. Study conclusions and caveats: Recipient T cells and thymic progenitors that survived were the source of the high TCRbeta diversity seen at day 60 in some patients. Expanded clones from the graft, numbering several hundred, reportedly supplied alpha-beta T cells about two months after transplant. When one year had passed after transplant, most T-cell counts and diversity came from newly produced T cells.

This clonotype appeared many times. What it binds is not known. V was pared by 6 bases and J by 9 bases, with 15 bases between. CDR3 length: 13 residues. Germline CDR1 is SGHRS and CDR2 is YFSETQ. Preparing the TCRbeta library involved the use of unique molecular identifiers. TCRdb used MiXCR to reprocess the PCR reads, holding one entry per CDR3 protein. The sample carries 780,000 or so distinct CDR3 sequences, around 15% recorded once. The specimen comprised PBMCs, mostly from graft donor cells, sampled 360 days after TCRalphabeta/CD19-depleted stem cell transplant. The rearrangement joins TRBV5-1 to TRBJ2-2, with a tentative D call TRBD2 (5 bases). The sequence was obtained from a male patient under 18 who had a stem cell transplant for acute lymphoblastic leukemia, so the T cells may come from the graft donor. The DNA of the CDR3 is TGCGCCAGCAACCCATCGGGAAGCAGGGAGCTGTTTTTT. Encoded protein: CASNPSGSRELFF. Full variable domain (remainder filled in from reference TRBV5-1 and TRBJ2-2): KAGVTQTPRYLIKTRGQQVTLSCSPISGHRSVSWYQQTPGQGLQFLFEYFSETQRNKGNFPGRFSGRQFSNSRSEMNVSTLELGDSALYLCASNPSGSRELFFGEGSRLTVL.